These 9 T cell receptor beta chains were all obtained from the same sample, sequenced in a study of radiation and T cells in renal cell carcinoma. Regarding time point: blood 2 weeks post-SBRT. Treatment specified: 15 Gy SBRT to primary tumor, nephrectomy 4 weeks later. Libraries were prepared by immunoSEQ multiplex PCR; TCRdb keeps only in-frame clonotypes and omits some of them. The table has tens of thousands of clones, less than 85% seen once; the top ten hold 25% to 30%. The sample consisted of blood, taken from a patient whose treatment included radiotherapy and nephrectomy. All receptors come from a woman aged 65 to 85 with renal cell carcinoma.

This chain uses TRBV5-1 with TRBJ2-5, with TRBD2 as a possible D gene (6 bases). V was cut by 4 bases and J by 5 bases, with 18 bases left in between. CDR3 length: 15 amino acids. Germline V gene lookup returns CDR1 SGHRS and CDR2 YFSETQ. CDR3: CASSPGNGGRETQYF. CDR3 bases: TGCGCCAGCAGCCCGGGAAATGGAGGGAGGGAGACCCAGTACTTC. Together with reference TRBV5-1 and TRBJ2-5, the CDR3 gives the full variable domain: KAGVTQTPRYLIKTRGQQVTLSCSPISGHRSVSWYQQTPGQGLQFLFEYFSETQRNKGNFPGRFSGRQFSNSRSEMNVSTLELGDSALYLCASSPGNGGRETQYFGPGTRLLVL.

The V call is TRBV7-9, the J call TRBJ1-4, with 7 nucleotides matching TRBD1. Unmatched junction bases numbered 8, after V lost 5 bases and J lost 2 bases. The CDR3 totals 16 residues. Germline CDR1 reads SEHNR; CDR2 reads FQNEAQ (reference sequence). The CDR3 DNA is TGTGCCAGCAGCGAAACAGGGGTTGAGACTAATGAAAAACTGTTTTTT. This translates into CASSETGVETNEKLFF.

The chain has TRBV6-1 and TRBJ2-7; 10 nucleotides line up with TRBD2. CDR1 is MNHNS and CDR2 is SASEGT in the germline V gene. The V segment lost 7 bases and the J segment 5 bases; nucleotides outside the gene matches: 11. This CDR3 has 15 amino acids. This CDR3 reads CASTKKAGGPNEQYF. The CDR3, as DNA: TGTGCCAGCACAAAAAAAGCGGGAGGGCCCAACGAGCAGTACTTC.

The rearrangement links TRBV9 to TRBJ1-4; the match to TRBD1 covers 9 bases. The CDR3 is made up of 16 amino acids. Germline V gene lookup returns CDR1 SGDLS and CDR2 YYNGEE. V shed 3 bases and J 1 base; nucleotides not matched to a gene: 4. CDR3 region: CASSARTGETNEKLFF. The DNA of the CDR3 is TGTGCCAGCAGCGCTCGGACAGGGGAAACTAATGAAAAACTGTTTTTT.

The V and J genes are TRBV7-9 and TRBJ2-3; possible D gene TRBD2, 5 bases. Germline V gene data show CDR1 as SEHNR and CDR2 as FQNEAQ (reference sequence). Deletions cut 1 base from V and 6 bases from J, with 20 bases between. The length of the CDR3 is 17 residues. CDR3 nucleotide sequence: TGTGCCAGCAGCTTAGAAGAGGGTGGCTCGCGGACGGATACGCAGTATTTT. As protein: CASSLEEGGSRTDTQYF. The whole variable domain, filled in from reference TRBV7-9 and TRBJ2-3, reads DTGVSQNPRHKITKRGQNVTFRCDPISEHNRLYWYRQTLGQGPEFLTYFQNEAQLEKSRLLSDRFSAERPKGSFSTLEIQRTEQGDSAMYLCASSLEEGGSRTDTQYFGPGTRLTVL.

The rearrangement uses TRBV29-1 and TRBJ2-1, with 13 bases matching TRBD2. Trimming took 7 bases from V and 6 from J; bases not matched to a gene: 3. The CDR3 length is 13 residues. The germline V gene encodes CDR1 SQVTM and CDR2 ANQGSEA. The CDR3 loop is CSGTSGGVNEQFF. CDR3 DNA sequence: TGCAGCGGAACTAGCGGGGGGGTCAATGAGCAGTTCTTC.

The chain has TRBV6-5 and TRBJ1-2; possible D gene TRBD1, 5 bases. Germline CDR1 is MNHEY and CDR2 is SVGAGI. The CDR3 runs 14 residues. Trimming shortened V by 0 bases and J by 2 bases, and 7 bases separated the two germline ends. As DNA, the CDR3 is TGTGCCAGCAGTTACTCGACAGCCAACTATGGCTACACCTTC. Amino acids: CASSYSTANYGYTF.

The chain has TRBV4-3 and TRBJ1-4, with 7 bases lining up with TRBD1. From germline, CDR1 is LGHNA and CDR2 YSLEER. V lost 3 bases, J lost 8 bases, and 12 bases stayed unmatched. This CDR3 comprises 16 residues. The CDR3 protein is CASSHRDREVWEKLFF. CDR3 coding DNA: TGCGCCAGCAGCCATAGAGACAGGGAGGTGTGGGAAAAACTGTTTTTT.

This chain uses TRBV30 with TRBJ2-6; D is uncertain. The CDR3 length is 14 residues. The germline V and J ends were trimmed by 3 bases and 0 bases, with 6 bases remaining between them. In germline, CDR1 is GTSNPN, CDR2 SVGIG (reference sequence). CDR3 residues: CAWRRVSGANVLTF. The CDR3 DNA sequence: TGTGCCTGGAGACGGGTCTCTGGGGCCAACGTCCTGACTTTC.